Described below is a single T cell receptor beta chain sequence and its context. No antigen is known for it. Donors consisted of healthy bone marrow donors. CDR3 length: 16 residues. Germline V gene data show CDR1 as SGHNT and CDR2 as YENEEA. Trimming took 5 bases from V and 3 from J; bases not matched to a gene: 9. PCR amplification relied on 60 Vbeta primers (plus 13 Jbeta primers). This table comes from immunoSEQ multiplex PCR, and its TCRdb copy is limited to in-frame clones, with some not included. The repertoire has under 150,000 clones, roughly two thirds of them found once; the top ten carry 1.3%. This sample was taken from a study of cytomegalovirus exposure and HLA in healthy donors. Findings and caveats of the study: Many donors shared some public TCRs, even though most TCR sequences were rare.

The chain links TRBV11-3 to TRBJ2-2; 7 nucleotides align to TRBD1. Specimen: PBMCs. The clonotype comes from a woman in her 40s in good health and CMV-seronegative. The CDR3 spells CASSGSRGHDTGELFF. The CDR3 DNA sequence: TGTGCCAGCAGCGGATCGAGGGGGCATGACACCGGGGAGCTGTTTTTT. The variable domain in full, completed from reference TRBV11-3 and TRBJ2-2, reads EAGVVQSPRYKIIEKKQPVAFWCNPISGHNTLYWYLQNLGQGPELLIRYENEEAVDDSQLPKDRFSAERLKGVDSTLKIQPAELGDSAVYLCASSGSRGHDTGELFFGEGSRLTVL.